A few counts support the clone carrying this T cell receptor beta chain. This record belongs to a study of blood T cell repertoires in COVID-19. Study information: The study drew acute and convalescent COVID-19 samples from the United States, Italy and Spain.

Original analysis: Estimates of nucleated cell counts were drawn from the amplification of reference gene primers. Clones were sequenced by immunoSEQ multiplex PCR, and TCRdb holds only the in-frame ones, with some missing. That table supplies the V and J calls and clone size; D and trimming were determined from the DNA. The data hold under 250,000 clones, with almost 85% observed a single time. Sequenced input: peripheral blood. This sequence was found in a woman aged 45 to 65 with active or convalescent COVID-19.

The CDR3 DNA follows: TGTGCCAGCAGCTTGTCCGGGACAGGGAGTGCTGGGGCCAACGTCCTGACTTTC. This sequence encodes CASSLSGTGSAGANVLTF. The chain recombines TRBV5-5 with TRBJ2-6; 9 bases agree with TRBD1. CDR1 SGHKS and CDR2 YYEKEE come from the germline V gene (reference sequence). The CDR3 is 18 residues long. With 1 base clipped from V and 2 bases from J, the junction kept 7 bases outside the gene matches.